This T cell receptor beta chain was captured by sequencing in a study of cytomegalovirus exposure and HLA in healthy donors. Study-level results: Cytomegalovirus-associated status was assigned to approximately 160 TCR beta chains.

Regarding this clone: What it binds is not known.

Amplification used 60 Vbeta primers and 13 Jbeta primers. Using immunoSEQ multiplex PCR, the repertoire was profiled, and TCRdb retains in-frame clones only, with some absent. The sample holds 150,000 to 200,000 clones, approximately 77% seen once. CDR1 is SGHTA and CDR2 is FQGTGA in the germline V gene. V lost 5 bases and J lost 7, with 14 bases in between. This CDR3 region has 14 residues. The sequenced sample was PBMCs. The rearrangement uses TRBV7-3 and TRBJ2-2, with D possibly TRBD1 on 5 matching bases. The clonotype comes from a female donor in good health and CMV-seronegative. CDR3 sequence reads: CASSPINTGGELFF. The DNA for the CDR3 is TGTGCCAGCAGCCCGATTAACACAGGCGGGGAGCTGTTTTTT.